This T cell receptor (beta chain) was obtained from a study of blood T cell repertoires in COVID-19. Produced via immunoSEQ multiplex PCR; TCRdb's table is partial and in-frame only. The top ten clones hold 3.6% of a sample with about 260,000 clones, about 88% of them seen once. Sequencing input: peripheral blood. The clonotype originates from a man aged 18 to 29 with active or convalescent COVID-19.

The CDR3 DNA follows: TGTGCCAGCAGTGTGCAGGGGACAGCGCACTATGGCTACACCTTC. Protein sequence: CASSVQGTAHYGYTF. J is TRBJ1-2 and V is TRBV2; 7 nucleotides align to TRBD1. The germline V gene has CDR1 SNHLY and CDR2 FYNNEI. CDR3 size: 15 residues. After removal of 4 bases from V and 3 bases from J, the junction contained 8 bases not matched to a gene. The full variable domain, its missing parts supplied by reference TRBV2 and TRBJ1-2, is EPEVTQTPSHQVTQMGQEVILRCVPISNHLYFYWYRQILGQKVEFLVSFYNNEISEKSEIFDDQFSVERPDGSNFTLKIRSTKLEDSAMYFCASSVQGTAHYGYTFGSGTRLTVV.